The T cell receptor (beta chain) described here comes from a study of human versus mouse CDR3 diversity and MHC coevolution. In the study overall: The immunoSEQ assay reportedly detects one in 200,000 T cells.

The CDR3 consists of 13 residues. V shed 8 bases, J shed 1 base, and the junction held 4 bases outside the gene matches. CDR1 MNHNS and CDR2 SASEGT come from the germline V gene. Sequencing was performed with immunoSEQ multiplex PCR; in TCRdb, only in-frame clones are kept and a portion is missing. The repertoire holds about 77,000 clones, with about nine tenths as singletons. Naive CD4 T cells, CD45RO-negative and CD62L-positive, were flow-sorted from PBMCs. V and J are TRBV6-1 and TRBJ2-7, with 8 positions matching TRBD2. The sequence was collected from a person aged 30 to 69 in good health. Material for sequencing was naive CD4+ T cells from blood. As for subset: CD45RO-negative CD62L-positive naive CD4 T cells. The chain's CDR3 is CASSLAESYEQYF. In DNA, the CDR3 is TGTGCCAGCTCACTAGCGGAGTCCTACGAGCAGTACTTC.